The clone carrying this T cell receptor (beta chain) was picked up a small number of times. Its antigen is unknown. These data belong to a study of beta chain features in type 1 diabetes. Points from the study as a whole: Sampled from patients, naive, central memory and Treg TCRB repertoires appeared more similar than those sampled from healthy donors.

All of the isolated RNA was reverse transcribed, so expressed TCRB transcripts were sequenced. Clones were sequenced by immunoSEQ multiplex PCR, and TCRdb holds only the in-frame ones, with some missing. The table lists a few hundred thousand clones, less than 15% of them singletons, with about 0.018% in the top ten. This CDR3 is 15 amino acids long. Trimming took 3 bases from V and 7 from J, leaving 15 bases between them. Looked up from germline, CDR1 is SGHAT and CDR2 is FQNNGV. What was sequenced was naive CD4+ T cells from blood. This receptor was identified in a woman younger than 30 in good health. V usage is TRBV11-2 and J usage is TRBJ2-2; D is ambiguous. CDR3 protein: CASSFDFRAIGELFF. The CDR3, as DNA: TGTGCCAGCAGCTTTGATTTCCGCGCGATCGGGGAGCTGTTTTTT.